The rows below give T cell receptor beta chains drawn from one sample of a study of cytomegalovirus exposure and HLA in healthy donors. Produced via immunoSEQ multiplex PCR; TCRdb's table is partial and in-frame only. The repertoire holds about 93,000 clones, with 82% as singletons. Source material: PBMCs. The receptors originated from a man aged 45-65 years in good health and CMV-seronegative. Each CDR3 is given with its conserved first and last residue. Each record gives: J gene, clone size, D gene, V gene, CDR3 protein, CDR3 DNA. The D gene is left open where the match is weak. Rows may omit the clone size; those that give it use once, few, many or a size class.

J: TRBJ1-1; size: .; D: TRBD1; V: TRBV4-1; CDR3: CASSQVGTGVGGTEAFF; DNA: TGCGCCAGCAGCCAAGTGGGGACAGGGGTTGGCGGCACTGAAGCTTTCTTT
J: TRBJ1-2; size: .; D: .; V: TRBV18; CDR3: CASSPQGRNYGYTF; DNA: TGTGCCAGCTCACCTCAGGGGCGTAACTATGGCTACACCTTC
J: TRBJ2-1; size: .; D: .; V: TRBV6-6; CDR3: CASSRLDQFYNEQFF; DNA: TGTGCCAGCAGCCGACTAGACCAATTCTACAATGAGCAGTTCTTC
J: TRBJ2-4; size: .; D: TRBD2; V: TRBV10-3; CDR3: CAISEVSATSGSPLAKNIQYF; DNA: TGTGCCATCAGTGAGGTTTCAGCGACTAGCGGGAGCCCCCTAGCCAAAAACATTCAGTACTTC
J: TRBJ2-1; size: .; D: .; V: TRBV7-2; CDR3: CASSQDYNPDNEQFF; DNA: TGTGCCAGCAGCCAAGACTACAACCCAGACAATGAGCAGTTCTTC
J: TRBJ2-1; size: once; D: .; V: TRBV9; CDR3: CASSVAPLYNEQFF; DNA: TGTGCCAGCAGCGTAGCTCCCTTGTACAATGAGCAGTTCTTC
J: TRBJ2-5; size: few; D: .; V: TRBV20-1; CDR3: CSARRVETQYF; DNA: TGCAGTGCTAGACGCGTCGAGACCCAGTACTTC
J: TRBJ2-2; size: .; D: TRBD1; V: TRBV5-5; CDR3: CASSWGTGTNTGELFF; DNA: TGTGCCAGCAGCTGGGGGACAGGGACGAACACCGGGGAGCTGTTTTTT
J: TRBJ2-7; size: .; D: TRBD1; V: TRBV27; CDR3: CASSLGPGTGWSYEQYF; DNA: TGTGCCAGCAGTTTAGGCCCCGGGACAGGGTGGTCCTACGAGCAGTACTTC
J: TRBJ1-1; size: .; D: .; V: TRBV6-5; CDR3: CASRSLTEAFF; DNA: TGTGCCAGCAGATCCCTCACTGAAGCTTTCTTT
J: TRBJ2-7; size: .; D: .; V: TRBV23-1; CDR3: CASSQSRGEGTEQYF; DNA: TGCGCCAGCAGTCAATCGAGGGGGGAGGGGACCGAGCAGTACTTC
J: TRBJ2-5; size: .; D: .; V: TRBV6-5; CDR3: CASSYSISQGSAAQYF; DNA: TGTGCCAGCAGTTACTCGATCTCCCAGGGGTCTGCGGCCCAGTACTTC
J: TRBJ2-1; size: .; D: TRBD1; V: TRBV5-8; CDR3: CASSSGQGWSYNEQFF; DNA: TGTGCCAGCAGTTCAGGACAGGGGTGGTCCTACAATGAGCAGTTCTTC
J: TRBJ1-3; size: .; D: TRBD1; V: TRBV2; CDR3: CASSRDRNSGNTIYF; DNA: TGTGCCAGCAGTCGGGACAGAAACTCTGGAAACACCATATATTTT
J: TRBJ2-5; size: .; D: TRBD2; V: TRBV7-2; CDR3: CASSLSTSGSVYF; DNA: TGTGCCAGCAGCTTATCGACTAGCGGGAGCGTATACTTC
J: TRBJ1-1; size: .; D: .; V: TRBV7-6; CDR3: CASSLGTENTEAFF; DNA: TGTGCCAGCAGCTTAGGGACAGAGAACACTGAAGCTTTCTTT
J: TRBJ2-7; size: .; D: TRBD1; V: TRBV28; CDR3: CASSFFSRTGHYEQYF; DNA: TGTGCCAGCAGTTTTTTCTCCAGGACAGGCCACTACGAGCAGTACTTC
J: TRBJ2-7; size: .; D: .; V: TRBV11-3; CDR3: CASRRRGGEQYF; DNA: TGTGCCAGCCGACGGCGGGGTGGCGAGCAGTACTTC
J: TRBJ1-1; size: .; D: .; V: TRBV7-9; CDR3: CASRETLNTEAFF; DNA: TGTGCCAGCAGAGAGACACTTAACACTGAAGCTTTCTTT
J: TRBJ2-7; size: .; D: TRBD1; V: TRBV10-3; CDR3: CAISAGQGDREQYF; DNA: TGTGCCATCAGTGCGGGCCAGGGGGACCGCGAGCAGTACTTC
J: TRBJ1-1; size: once; D: .; V: TRBV18; CDR3: CASSPNRGRGYAEAFF; DNA: TGTGCCAGCTCACCAAATAGAGGAAGGGGCTACGCTGAAGCTTTCTTT
J: TRBJ2-3; size: .; D: TRBD2; V: TRBV7-3; CDR3: CASSPLAGVGGTDTQYF; DNA: TGTGCCAGCAGCCCCTTAGCGGGAGTGGGGGGCACAGATACGCAGTATTTT
J: TRBJ2-7; size: once; D: .; V: TRBV7-2; CDR3: CASSLGVGESSYEQYF; DNA: TGTGCCAGCAGCTTAGGGGTCGGGGAGAGCTCCTACGAGCAGTACTTC
J: TRBJ2-7; size: .; D: TRBD2; V: TRBV5-6; CDR3: CASSSELAGVLSYEQYF; DNA: TGTGCCAGCAGCTCCGAGCTAGCGGGAGTTCTCTCCTACGAGCAGTACTTC
J: TRBJ1-1; size: .; D: .; V: TRBV28; CDR3: CASSLIGPGVEEAFF; DNA: TGTGCCAGCAGCCTAATAGGGCCAGGGGTGGAGGAGGCTTTCTTT
J: TRBJ2-7; size: few; D: .; V: TRBV7-7; CDR3: CASSPTGIEQYF; DNA: TGTGCTAGCAGCCCCACAGGGATCGAGCAGTACTTC
J: TRBJ2-1; size: .; D: TRBD2; V: TRBV7-3; CDR3: CASSLRGGHNEQFF; DNA: TGTGCCAGCAGCTTACGGGGGGGACACAATGAGCAGTTCTTC
J: TRBJ2-5; size: .; D: TRBD2; V: TRBV7-3; CDR3: CASSSGLAGDGTQYF; DNA: TGTGCCAGCAGCTCGGGACTAGCGGGAGATGGGACCCAGTACTTC
J: TRBJ2-7; size: .; D: .; V: TRBV27; CDR3: CASSLQGISYEQYF; DNA: TGTGCCAGCAGTTTACAGGGGATCAGCTACGAGCAGTACTTC
J: TRBJ1-5; size: few; D: TRBD1; V: TRBV6-5; CDR3: CASKIGGGGDQPQHF; DNA: TGTGCCAGCAAGATAGGGGGCGGAGGGGATCAGCCCCAGCATTTT
J: TRBJ2-2; size: .; D: .; V: TRBV6-5; CDR3: CASSSGTYTGELFF; DNA: TGTGCCAGCAGTTCCGGGACTTACACCGGGGAGCTGTTTTTT
J: TRBJ2-2; size: .; D: .; V: TRBV19; CDR3: CASSSRPTGELFF; DNA: TGTGCCAGTAGTTCTAGACCCACCGGGGAGCTGTTTTTT
J: TRBJ1-1; size: .; D: .; V: TRBV5-1; CDR3: CASSFTGMNTEAFF; DNA: TGCGCCAGCAGCTTCACAGGCATGAACACTGAAGCTTTCTTT
J: TRBJ1-1; size: .; D: .; V: TRBV4-2; CDR3: CASSQGKTGNTEAFF; DNA: TGTGCCAGCAGCCAGGGGAAGACAGGGAACACTGAAGCTTTCTTT
J: TRBJ1-2; size: .; D: TRBD1; V: TRBV6-6; CDR3: CASSSDRGGGYTF; DNA: TGTGCCAGCAGTTCTGACAGGGGAGGAGGCTACACCTTC
J: TRBJ1-2; size: .; D: .; V: TRBV28; CDR3: CASSSRQGFGYTF; DNA: TGTGCCAGCAGTTCCCGTCAGGGGTTTGGCTACACCTTC
J: TRBJ2-7; size: many; D: .; V: TRBV28; CDR3: CASSLLDAYEQYF; DNA: TGTGCCAGCAGTTTACTAGACGCCTACGAGCAGTACTTC
J: TRBJ1-2; size: .; D: .; V: TRBV19; CDR3: CASRRGGPLTNYGYTF; DNA: TGTGCCAGTAGAAGAGGGGGACCGTTAACTAACTATGGCTACACCTTC
J: TRBJ2-1; size: once; D: TRBD2; V: TRBV28; CDR3: CASSLGLATSYNEQFF; DNA: TGTGCCAGCAGTTTGGGACTAGCGACCTCCTACAATGAGCAGTTCTTC
J: TRBJ2-1; size: .; D: .; V: TRBV5-1; CDR3: CASSLVGGGRGEQFF; DNA: TGCGCCAGCAGCTTGGTAGGAGGGGGGAGGGGTGAGCAGTTCTTC
J: TRBJ2-1; size: few; D: TRBD2; V: TRBV12-5; CDR3: CASGLGTSGNEQFF; DNA: TGTGCTAGTGGTTTGGGGACTAGCGGCAATGAGCAGTTCTTC
J: TRBJ2-7; size: .; D: .; V: TRBV2; CDR3: CASSEAQGGPEYEQYF; DNA: TGTGCCAGCAGTGAAGCGCAGGGGGGCCCCGAATACGAGCAGTACTTC
J: TRBJ1-1; size: .; D: .; V: TRBV2; CDR3: CASYLDKNTEAFF; DNA: TGTGCCAGCTATCTTGACAAGAACACTGAAGCTTTCTTT
J: TRBJ2-7; size: .; D: .; V: TRBV11-2; CDR3: CASSFNNYEQYF; DNA: TGTGCCAGCAGCTTTAACAACTACGAGCAGTACTTC
J: TRBJ1-5; size: few; D: .; V: TRBV10-3; CDR3: CASKGDSNQPQHF; DNA: TGTGCTAGTAAGGGAGATAGCAATCAGCCCCAGCATTTT
J: TRBJ2-7; size: .; D: .; V: TRBV21-1; CDR3: CASSTRHGTGIYEQYF; DNA: TGTGCCAGCAGCACTCGCCACGGGACAGGGATCTACGAGCAGTACTTC
J: TRBJ2-5; size: .; D: TRBD1; V: TRBV5-1; CDR3: CASSQTPGQAGETQYF; DNA: TGCGCCAGCAGCCAAACTCCGGGACAGGCGGGGGAGACCCAGTACTTC